A single sample gave rise to the 14 T cell receptor beta chains below, sequenced in a study of blood T cells in healthy people across ages. With a J-beta primer mix and a sample-barcoded 5' primer, a second PCR ran about 7 to 12 cycles. Via MiXCR, TCRdb re-called the 5' RACE reads, giving one row per CDR3 protein. Counted here are roughly 560,000 distinct CDR3 sequences, approximately 25% occurring once; the ten biggest clones make up around 10%. The sample was also linked to a second study, of T cells of mothers and their children.

Source material: blood. The source of these receptors is a boy younger than 18 in good health.

The chain recombines TRBV21-1 with TRBJ1-1. TRBV21-1 is a documented pseudogene. The CDR3 runs 16 residues. The CDR3 here is CASSPEGDSMNTEAFF. In DNA, the CDR3 is TGTGCCAGCAGCCCGGAAGGAGACTCCATGAACACTGAAGCTTTCTTT.

At least ten counts were recorded for this clonotype. This chain joins TRBV29-1 and TRBJ1-4; TRBD1 might be the D (5 bases). Germline CDR1 is SQVTM and CDR2 is ANQGSEA. Trimming left V 6 bases short and J 6 bases short, with 17 bases between. This CDR3 has 14 amino acids. The CDR3 loop is CSVSSTESYEKLFF. CDR3 sequence (DNA): TGCAGCGTCTCCTCGACAGAATCCTATGAAAAACTGTTTTTT.

The rearrangement joins TRBV4-3 to TRBJ2-7; TRBD2 is a possible D gene (7 bases). Per the germline V gene, CDR1 is LGHNA and CDR2 is YSLEER. There are 14 residues in the CDR3. The V and J ends lost 1 base and 4 bases respectively, with 11 bases between them. The CDR3 DNA sequence: TGCGCCAGCAGCCAAGGGGGGGGCGTGTACGAGCAGTACTTC. Protein sequence: CASSQGGGVYEQYF.

This rearrangement joins TRBV13 to TRBJ1-1, with D perhaps matching TRBD1 (6 bases). Germline CDR1 PRHDT, CDR2 FYEKMQ (reference sequence). CDR3 length: 14 residues. Trimming cost V 7 bases and J 5 bases, with 17 bases left between them. The CDR3 bases are TGTGCCAGCACCGTCTGGGGGGGGCGAACTGAAGCTTTCTTT. As protein: CASTVWGGRTEAFF.

This clonotype was seen a few times. The CDR3 DNA sequence: TGCGCCAGCAGCGGCGGACAGGGGGACCCACTCACCTTC. It is translated as CASSGGQGDPLTF. The gene calls are TRBV5-1 and TRBJ1-2; 10 bases map to TRBD1. V was pared by 4 bases and J by 13 bases, with 10 bases of the junction left unmatched. This CDR3 has 13 amino acids. CDR1 and CDR2 from the germline V gene are SGHRS and YFSETQ.

This clonotype was found a few times. The rearrangement links TRBV25-1 to TRBJ1-4; D uncertain. The V end was cut by 3 bases, the J end by 11 bases, with 7 bases between. The CDR3 extends over 11 amino acids. In germline, CDR1 is MGHDK, CDR2 SYGVNS. CDR3 coding DNA: TGTGCCAGCAGTGATACGGAGAAACTGTTTTTT. It translates to CASSDTEKLFF.

This clonotype has a handful of counts. The chain is built from TRBV5-4 and TRBJ2-5; 8 bases agree with TRBD1. Gene TRBJ2-7 matches the end of the DNA better, so the J call may be wrong. The CDR3 length is 13 residues. Per germline, CDR1 SGHNT and CDR2 YYREEE (reference sequence). In DNA, the CDR3 is TGTGCCAGCAGCGTCGGGACAGGCAACGAGCAGTACTTC. Its translation: CASSVGTGNEQYF.

This chain connects TRBV19 to TRBJ2-7, with 12 positions matching TRBD1. Germline CDR1 and CDR2: LNHDA and SQIVND (reference sequence). This CDR3 is 16 amino acids long. The V and J ends lost 5 bases and 3 bases, in that order; junction bases with no gene match: 8. The CDR3 protein is CASSPGTGGDSYEQYF. The CDR3, as DNA: TGTGCCAGTAGTCCCGGGACAGGGGGCGATAGCTACGAGCAGTACTTC.

This clonotype turned up a few times. The chain links TRBV7-9 to TRBJ2-3, with 7 bases identical to TRBD1. Trimming removed 6 bases from V and 2 bases from J; junction bases left unmatched: 2. The CDR3 has 13 residues. Germline V gene sequence: CDR1 SEHNR, CDR2 FQNEAQ (reference sequence). In DNA, the CDR3 is TGTGCCAGCAGGGGACAGACCACAGATACGCAGTATTTT. Its protein is CASRGQTTDTQYF.

The chain employs TRBV4-3 and TRBJ2-5; D may be TRBD2 (5 bases). Looked up from germline, CDR1 is LGHNA and CDR2 is YSLEER. The CDR3 loop spans 16 amino acids. Deletions cut 1 base from V and 5 bases from J, with 17 bases between. CDR3: CASSQGILAREETQYF. The CDR3, as DNA: TGCGCCAGCAGCCAAGGGATCCTAGCAAGGGAGGAGACCCAGTACTTC.

This clonotype was detected once. The V call is TRBV27, the J call TRBJ2-1; 10 nucleotides match TRBD2. This CDR3 region has 16 residues. V trimming: 5 bases; J trimming: 3 bases; junction bases outside the gene matches: 7. Germline assignment: CDR1 MNHEY and CDR2 SMNVEV (reference sequence). The CDR3 protein is CASSQTTSGHYNEQFF. The CDR3 nucleotides are TGTGCCAGCAGTCAGACGACTAGCGGGCACTACAATGAGCAGTTCTTC.

CDR3 nucleotides: TGTGCCAGCAGTTACCCGACTACCGACGGTAGCTACGAGCAGTACTTC. It yields the protein CASSYPTTDGSYEQYF. V usage is TRBV6-6 and J usage is TRBJ2-7; D is perhaps TRBD2 (5 bases). Looked up from germline, CDR1 is MNHNY and CDR2 is SVGAGI (reference sequence). The CDR3 is 16 residues long. Trimming removed 2 bases from V and 3 bases from J, with 17 bases in between.

This clonotype was observed a single time. CDR3 residues: CASSYLSPQETQYF. The CDR3 DNA follows: TGTGCCAGCAGCTACCTAAGTCCCCAAGAGACCCAGTACTTC. The rearrangement links TRBV7-9 to TRBJ2-5; D remains unclear. V lost 4 bases to trimming and J lost 1 base, with 10 bases between them. The CDR3 covers 14 residues. Germline V CDR1 and CDR2: SEHNR, FQNEAQ (reference sequence).

This clonotype has a count of ten or more. The gene calls are TRBV29-1 and TRBJ2-4, with 7 bases matching TRBD1. The germline gives CDR1 SQVTM, CDR2 ANQGSEA. The CDR3 totals 12 residues. The V and J ends lost 5 bases and 7 bases, in that order; junction bases with no gene match: 5. This CDR3 reads CSVIPTGNIQYF. CDR3 nucleotide sequence: TGCAGCGTTATACCGACAGGGAACATTCAGTACTTC.